This entry lists 7 T cell receptor beta chains sequenced from one sample in a study of beta chain features in type 1 diabetes. Isolated RNA was reverse transcribed in full, so expressed TCRB transcripts were sequenced. Libraries were prepared by immunoSEQ multiplex PCR; TCRdb keeps only in-frame clonotypes and omits some of them. The sample includes 970,000 or so clones, 15% to 20% of them seen just once. Sequencing used naive CD4+ T cells from blood. The receptors were gathered from a woman aged 18-35 years in good health.

This chain connects TRBV6-6 to TRBJ2-7; D tentatively reads TRBD1 or TRBD2 (5 bases each). V dropped 2 bases and J dropped 0 bases, with 8 bases sitting between them. Germline lookup yields CDR1 MNHNY and CDR2 SVGAGI (reference sequence). The CDR3 covers 14 residues. CDR3 nucleotides: TGTGCCAGCAGTTACGAGGGGACCTCCTACGAGCAGTACTTC. Translated, it gives CASSYEGTSYEQYF.

This chain links TRBV18 with TRBJ2-2, with D perhaps matching TRBD2 (6 bases). Germline V gene lookup returns CDR1 KGHSH and CDR2 LQKENI. Trimming removed 3 bases from V and 0 bases from J, with 11 bases in between. The CDR3 has 16 amino acids. The DNA for the CDR3 is TGTGCCAGCTCACCGCTTAGCGGTTCGAACACCGGGGAGCTGTTTTTT. This encodes CASSPLSGSNTGELFF. Variable domain in full (rest from reference TRBV18 and TRBJ2-2): NAGVMQNPRHLVRRRGQEARLRCSPMKGHSHVYWYRQLPEEGLKFMVYLQKENIIDESGMPKERFSAEFPKEGPSILRIQQVVRGDSAAYFCASSPLSGSNTGELFFGEGSRLTVL.

V usage is TRBV2 and J usage is TRBJ1-4; the D is unclear. This CDR3 is built from 14 residues. Germline V gene sequence: CDR1 SNHLY, CDR2 FYNNEI. V shed 5 bases and J shed 0 bases, with 7 bases lying between them. The CDR3 spells CASSRPSTNEKLFF. CDR3 DNA sequence: TGTGCCAGCAGTAGACCATCAACTAATGAAAAACTGTTTTTT.

About this clone: Other nucleotide sequences from this sample produce the same CDR3. The V gene is TRBV7-9, the J gene TRBJ2-2, with TRBD1 as a possible D gene (7 bases). CDR1 SEHNR and CDR2 FQNEAQ come from the germline V gene (reference sequence). Trimming stripped 5 bases from V and 1 base from J, with 11 bases between. CDR3 size: 15 residues. DNA of the CDR3: TGTGCCAGCAGCCGCGGGACAGAGAACACCGGGGAGCTGTTTTTT. It codes for CASSRGTENTGELFF.

This clone was observed a handful of times. The CDR3 region has the DNA TGTGCCAGCAGCCGCCCAACAGGGGAGGTTCGGAACACTGAAGCTTTCTTT. The encoded protein is CASSRPTGEVRNTEAFF. The chain recombines TRBV7-9 with TRBJ1-1, with TRBD1 identical over 7 bases. Germline CDR1 is SEHNR and CDR2 is FQNEAQ (reference sequence). This CDR3 region has 17 residues. Germline trimming cut 5 bases from V and 1 base from J; bases unmatched to any gene: 13. Full variable domain (outside the CDR3, taken from reference TRBV7-9 and TRBJ1-1): DTGVSQNPRHKITKRGQNVTFRCDPISEHNRLYWYRQTLGQGPEFLTYFQNEAQLEKSRLLSDRFSAERPKGSFSTLEIQRTEQGDSAMYLCASSRPTGEVRNTEAFFGQGTRLTVV.

A few counts support this clone. The chain couples TRBV7-9 to TRBJ2-7; 14 nucleotides match TRBD2. The CDR3 has 15 residues. V lost 3 bases and J lost 2; bases outside the gene matches: 0. Germline values: CDR1 SEHNR, CDR2 FQNEAQ (reference sequence). The CDR3 DNA sequence: TGTGCCAGCAGCTTGACTAGCGGGGGGGCCTACGAGCAGTACTTC. Protein product: CASSLTSGGAYEQYF.

This chain joins TRBV10-3 and TRBJ2-5; TRBD1 matches 7 bases. TRBJ2-7 explains the end of the DNA better; the J call may be wrong. The CDR3 runs to 12 residues. The germline CDR1 and CDR2 sequences are ENHRY and SYGVKD. This CDR3 is CASRQGPYEQYF. The CDR3 DNA follows: TGTGCCTCTCGACAGGGTCCCTACGAGCAGTACTTC.